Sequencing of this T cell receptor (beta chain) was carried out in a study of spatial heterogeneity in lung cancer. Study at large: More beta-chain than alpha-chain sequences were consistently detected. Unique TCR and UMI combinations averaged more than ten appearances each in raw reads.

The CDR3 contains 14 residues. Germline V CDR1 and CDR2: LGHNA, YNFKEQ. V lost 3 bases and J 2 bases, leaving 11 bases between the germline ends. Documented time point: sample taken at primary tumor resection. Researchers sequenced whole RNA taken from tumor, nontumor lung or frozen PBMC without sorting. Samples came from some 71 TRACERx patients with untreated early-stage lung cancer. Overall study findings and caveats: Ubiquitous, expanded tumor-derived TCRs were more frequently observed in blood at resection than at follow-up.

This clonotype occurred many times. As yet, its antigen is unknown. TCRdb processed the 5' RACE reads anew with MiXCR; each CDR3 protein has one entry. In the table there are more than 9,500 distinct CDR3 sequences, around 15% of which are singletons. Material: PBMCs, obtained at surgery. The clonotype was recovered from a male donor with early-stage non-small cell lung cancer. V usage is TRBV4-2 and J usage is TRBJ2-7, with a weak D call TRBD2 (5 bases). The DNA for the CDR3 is TGTGCCAGCAGCCAGACCCGAGGGCCCTACGAGCAGTACTTC. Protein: CASSQTRGPYEQYF.